A single sample is the source of the 14 T cell receptor beta chains below, sequenced in a study of cytomegalovirus exposure and HLA in healthy donors. The primer mix had 60 Vbeta and 13 Jbeta primers. This table comes from immunoSEQ multiplex PCR, and its TCRdb copy is limited to in-frame clones, with some not included. Recorded for this sample: fewer than 150,000 clones. Sequencing was performed on PBMCs. The receptor set was obtained from a man aged 40-49 years in good health and CMV-seronegative.

V gene TRBV6-1 combines with J gene TRBJ1-2; 8 nucleotides match TRBD1. With V trimmed by 6 bases and J by 2 bases, 5 bases remained unmatched. Germline V gives CDR1 MNHNS, CDR2 SASEGT. The CDR3 length is 14 residues. CDR3 nucleotides: TGTGCCAGCAGGAACAGGGGGGGAAACTATGGCTACACCTTC. Its translation: CASRNRGGNYGYTF.

This chain uses TRBV7-2 with TRBJ2-3, with D perhaps matching TRBD2 (6 bases). Germline V gene sequence: CDR1 SGHTA, CDR2 FQGNSA. Trimming left V 5 bases short and J 3 bases short, with 15 bases between. The CDR3 length is 15 residues. DNA of the CDR3: TGTGCCAGCAGCCGGGGGAACCCCGCAACAGATACGCAGTATTTT. This codes for CASSRGNPATDTQYF.

The genes are TRBV7-6 and TRBJ2-5; 8 bases are a match to TRBD2. The V gene end was trimmed by 3 bases and the J gene end by 5 bases; junction bases not matched to a gene: 5. Germline CDR1 is SGHVS and CDR2 is FNYEAQ. The CDR3 is made up of 14 amino acids. DNA of the CDR3: TGTGCCAGCAGCTTCAGCGGGGGATGGGAGACCCAGTACTTC. Translated, it gives CASSFSGGWETQYF.

The chain's CDR3 is CASSAQGGNQPQHF. The DNA for the CDR3 is TGTGCCAGCAGCGCACAGGGCGGCAATCAGCCCCAGCATTTT. The chain has TRBV6-1 and TRBJ1-5; the D gene is possibly TRBD1 (6 bases). Deletions cut 6 bases from V and 2 bases from J, with 11 bases between. The CDR3 loop spans 14 amino acids. Germline CDR1 is MNHNS and CDR2 is SASEGT.

The rearrangement joins TRBV5-1 to TRBJ2-3, with a tentative D call TRBD2 (6 bases). Germline CDR1 and CDR2: SGHRS and YFSETQ. V lost 6 bases to trimming and J lost 0 bases, with 14 bases between them. This CDR3 has 15 amino acids. The CDR3 protein is CASKGDFFSTDTQYF. For the CDR3, the DNA is TGCGCCAGCAAAGGGGACTTCTTTAGCACAGATACGCAGTATTTT. Full variable domain (outside the CDR3, taken from reference TRBV5-1 and TRBJ2-3): KAGVTQTPRYLIKTRGQQVTLSCSPISGHRSVSWYQQTPGQGLQFLFEYFSETQRNKGNFPGRFSGRQFSNSRSEMNVSTLELGDSALYLCASKGDFFSTDTQYFGPGTRLTVL.

CDR3 sequence: CASSSEYVWGPYNEQFF. CDR3 sequence (DNA): TGTGCCAGCAGCTCGGAGTATGTTTGGGGCCCCTACAATGAGCAGTTCTTC. V usage is TRBV5-6 and J usage is TRBJ2-1, with D perhaps matching TRBD1 (5 bases). CDR1 is SGHDT, CDR2 YYEEEE, per germline. Trimming pared 3 bases from V and 2 bases from J, leaving 18 bases between. CDR3 size: 17 residues.

J is TRBJ2-7 and V is TRBV7-2; TRBD1 might be the D (6 bases). Germline V gene sequence: CDR1 SGHTA, CDR2 FQGNSA. This CDR3 has 15 residues. V was shortened by 6 bases and J by 0 bases, with 15 bases between the two germline ends. CDR3 region: CASRSSGASSYEQYF. CDR3 nucleotides: TGTGCCAGCAGATCCTCAGGGGCTTCCTCCTACGAGCAGTACTTC.

CDR3 sequence reads: CASSPGQVGLSGNTIYF. The CDR3 DNA is TGTGCCAGCAGCCCCGGGCAAGTTGGACTTTCTGGAAACACCATATATTTT. This chain joins TRBV11-2 and TRBJ1-3; unclear D gene. Germline V CDR1 and CDR2: SGHAT, FQNNGV. CDR3 length: 17 residues. Trimming took 5 bases from V and 1 from J, leaving 18 bases between them.

The chain has TRBV11-2 and TRBJ2-5; a weak D match, TRBD2 (6 bases). V lost 5 bases and J lost 2, with 18 bases in between. Per the germline V gene, CDR1 is SGHAT and CDR2 is FQNNGV. The CDR3 sequence is 16 residues long. The CDR3 DNA reads as TGTGCCAGCAGCCACGTGGTGGGGGGTGAACAAGAGACCCAGTACTTC. As protein: CASSHVVGGEQETQYF. Using reference TRBV11-2 and TRBJ2-5 for the parts outside the CDR3, the full variable domain is EAGVAQSPRYKIIEKRQSVAFWCNPISGHATLYWYQQILGQGPKLLIQFQNNGVVDDSQLPKDRFSAERLKGVDSTLKIQPAKLEDSAVYLCASSHVVGGEQETQYFGPGTRLLVL.

The chain employs TRBV9 and TRBJ2-3; D may be TRBD1 (6 bases). V was trimmed by 0 bases and J by 4 bases, leaving 15 bases between them. The germline gives CDR1 SGDLS, CDR2 YYNGEE. CDR3 length: 16 residues. CDR3 amino acids: CASSVDGAKGADTQYF. In DNA form, the CDR3 reads TGTGCCAGCAGCGTAGATGGGGCCAAGGGGGCAGATACGCAGTATTTT.

The V gene is TRBV11-2, the J gene TRBJ2-7, with D possibly TRBD1 on 6 matching bases. The CDR3 has 15 residues. The germline V and J ends were trimmed by 4 bases and 2 bases, with 15 bases remaining between them. Per the germline V gene, CDR1 is SGHAT and CDR2 is FQNNGV. The CDR3 loop is CASSYETGAAYEQYF. The CDR3 DNA follows: TGTGCCAGCAGCTACGAGACAGGTGCAGCCTACGAGCAGTACTTC.

The CDR3 DNA reads as TGTGCCAGCAGCCTTTCACGGGAGACCCAGTACTTC. Its protein product is CASSLSRETQYF. The V gene is TRBV7-2, the J gene TRBJ2-5; D remains ambiguous. The germline gives CDR1 SGHTA, CDR2 FQGNSA. The CDR3 is 12 residues long. Trimming stripped 5 bases from V and 5 bases from J, with 9 bases between.

The DNA of the CDR3 is TGTGCCAGCAGCGAGGGGGGGCCCTTAGGTACTGAAGCTTTCTTT. This codes for CASSEGGPLGTEAFF. V and J are TRBV9 and TRBJ1-1; tentative D call: TRBD1 (6 bases). Germline assignment: CDR1 SGDLS and CDR2 YYNGEE. The V end lost 3 bases, the J end lost 5 bases, and 17 bases lay between the germline ends. The length of the CDR3 is 15 residues.

The V and J genes are TRBV11-2 and TRBJ2-7, with 7 bases fitting TRBD2. Trimming removed 2 bases from V and 5 bases from J; junction bases left unmatched: 12. This CDR3 is 16 amino acids long. Germline V gene lookup returns CDR1 SGHAT and CDR2 FQNNGV. The CDR3 is CASSLTLATSPHEQYF. The CDR3 DNA sequence: TGTGCCAGCAGCTTAACACTAGCGACATCCCCCCACGAGCAGTACTTC.